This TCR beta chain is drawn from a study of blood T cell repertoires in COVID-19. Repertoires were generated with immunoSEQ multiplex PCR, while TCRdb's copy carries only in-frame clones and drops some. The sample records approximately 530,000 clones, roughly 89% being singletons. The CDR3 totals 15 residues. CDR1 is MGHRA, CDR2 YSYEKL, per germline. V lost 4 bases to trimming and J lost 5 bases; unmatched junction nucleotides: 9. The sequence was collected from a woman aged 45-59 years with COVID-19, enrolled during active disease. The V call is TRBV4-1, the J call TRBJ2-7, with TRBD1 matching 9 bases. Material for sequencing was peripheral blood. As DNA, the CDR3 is TGCGCCAGCAGCCCTTCCGGGACAGGGATCAACGAGCAGTACTTC. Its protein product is CASSPSGTGINEQYF.